This T cell receptor (beta chain) was recovered during a study of shared clonotypes between healthy human individuals. About the research overall: Three CD4 naive, three CD4 memory, two CD8 naive and one CD8 memory plate were used per donor. General observations from the study: For naive CD4 cells, around 5% of clonotypes were shared across a few donors.

Naive CD8 cells lacked CD45RO and underwent positive selection for CCR7, leaving out terminally differentiated effector memory CD45RA+ cells. Healthy and HIV-negative, the adult donors had no recent acute infections or vaccinations. Profiling relied on immunoSEQ multiplex PCR, and the TCRdb table lists in-frame clones only, not all of them. Of about 2.1 million clones listed, 90% to 95% are singletons. As for this clone: Its specificity is unknown.

CDR3 length: 12 amino acids. Per the germline V gene, CDR1 is SEHNR and CDR2 is FQNEAQ (reference sequence). V was cut by 4 bases and J by 7 bases, with 7 bases left in between. The chain uses TRBV7-9 and TRBJ2-2, with D uncertain. The sample comprised naive CD8+ T cells from PBMCs. This TCR came from a man aged 18 to 35 in good health. Some clones in this sample may be carry-over from other donors' samples. CDR3 region: CASSSVFGELFF. Here the CDR3 DNA reads TGTGCCAGCAGCTCAGTATTCGGGGAGCTGTTTTTT.